This T cell receptor beta chain is drawn from a study of blood T cell repertoires in COVID-19. About the research overall: Samples of COVID-19 (acute and convalescent) were obtained from the United States, Italy and Spain. T cells, B-cell-depleted T cells, or PBMCs provided the cDNA or gDNA that served as material.

Study processing details: Counts of nucleated cells, estimated from reference gene primer amplification, were obtained. The repertoire was sequenced with immunoSEQ multiplex PCR; TCRdb's copy has only in-frame clones and lacks some. That table is the source of V, J and clone size, and D and trimming were worked out from the DNA. The data contain over 40,000 clones, roughly nine tenths of them singletons. The source of this sequence is a human donor in a cohort sampled during active COVID-19. Sequences were obtained from peripheral blood.

CDR3 sequence: CSVDPKGAGGYGYTF. In DNA, the CDR3 is TGCAGCGTCGACCCTAAGGGAGCGGGGGGCTATGGCTACACCTTC. The chain joins TRBV29-1 to TRBJ1-2; D might be TRBD1 (5 bases). The germline CDR1 and CDR2 sequences are SQVTM and ANQGSEA. The V and J ends lost 6 bases and 4 bases respectively, with 21 bases between them. CDR3 length equals 15 residues.